This T cell receptor beta chain was sequenced for a study of T cell repertoires and HLA-DP antigens. Study overall: In vitro CD4+ alloreactivity was against HeLa-presented HLA-DP. The donors, ranging 18-to-29 to 60-to-69 years, included a couple of males and one female.

Worth noting for this clone: Its antigen is as yet unknown.

The study, taken as a whole, reports: A non-physiological HeLa system presented antigen to total CD4+ responders.

The data were produced by immunoSEQ multiplex PCR, yet TCRdb's version contains in-frame clones alone and is incomplete. The repertoire holds more than 90,000 clones, with around 93% as singletons. V lost 8 bases to trimming and J lost 0 bases; unmatched junction nucleotides: 7. Germline-derived CDR1 and CDR2 are SGHTA and FQGTGA. This CDR3 has 16 amino acids. This TCR came from a woman in her late teens or twenties in good health and CMV-seronegative. The specimen was CD4+ T cells from PBMCs. This chain joins TRBV7-3 and TRBJ2-1; TRBD2 agrees at 10 bases. The DNA of the CDR3 is TGTGCCAGCGGGGTTAGCGGGAGGAGCTCCTACAATGAGCAGTTCTTC. It is translated as CASGVSGRSSYNEQFF.